The clone carrying this T cell receptor beta chain was seen many times. Its antigen is currently unknown. TCRdb re-called the 5' RACE reads with MiXCR, one entry per CDR3 protein. The sample consists of about 10,000 distinct CDR3 sequences, approximately 12% of them appearing once. Sample time point: sample taken at primary tumor resection. These data originate in a study of spatial heterogeneity in lung cancer. Findings of the study overall: Counts that tracked tumor mutation counts were those of expanded intratumoral alpha and beta TCRs.

This sample comprised lung tumor tissue, obtained at surgery. This sequence was found in a female donor with early-stage non-small cell lung cancer.

For the CDR3, the DNA is TGTGCCAGCAGCTCTCCCCCTGGGAGCGGGGGGGCGGTAGAGCAGTTCTTC. It translates to CASSSPPGSGGAVEQFF. The chain employs TRBV11-3 and TRBJ2-1; 10 bases agree with TRBD2. V dropped 4 bases and J dropped 10; count of bases not matched to a gene: 16. The CDR3 has 17 residues. Germline V gene lookup returns CDR1 SGHNT and CDR2 YENEEA.